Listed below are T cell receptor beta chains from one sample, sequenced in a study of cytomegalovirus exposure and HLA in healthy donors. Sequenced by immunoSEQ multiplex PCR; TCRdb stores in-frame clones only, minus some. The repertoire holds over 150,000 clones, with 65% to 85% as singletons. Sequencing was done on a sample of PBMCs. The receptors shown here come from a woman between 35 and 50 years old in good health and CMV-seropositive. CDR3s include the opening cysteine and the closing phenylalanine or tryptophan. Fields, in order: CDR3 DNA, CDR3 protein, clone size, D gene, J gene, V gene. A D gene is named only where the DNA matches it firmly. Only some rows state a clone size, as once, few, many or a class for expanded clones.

CDR3 DNA: TGTGCCAGCAGCTTCCGAGGCGGGGACCCCTATGGCTACACCTTC
CDR3 protein: CASSFRGGDPYGYTF
clone size: -
D gene: -
J gene: TRBJ1-2
V gene: TRBV11-3

CDR3 DNA: TGTGCCTGGATTACGCAGGGGATCTACGAGCAGTACTTC
CDR3 protein: CAWITQGIYEQYF
clone size: -
D gene: -
J gene: TRBJ2-7
V gene: TRBV30

CDR3 DNA: TGTGCCAGCAGCCGGGACAGGGCTGGAAACACCATATATTTT
CDR3 protein: CASSRDRAGNTIYF
clone size: -
D gene: TRBD1
J gene: TRBJ1-3
V gene: TRBV5-6

CDR3 DNA: TGTGCCACCGAACCGGACAGGGGGCAAGGCTACACCTTC
CDR3 protein: CATEPDRGQGYTF
clone size: -
D gene: TRBD1
J gene: TRBJ1-2
V gene: TRBV10-3

CDR3 DNA: TGTGCCAGCAGCAAGACTAGCGGGGGGGGAGAGGAGACCCAGTACTTC
CDR3 protein: CASSKTSGGGEETQYF
clone size: -
D gene: TRBD2
J gene: TRBJ2-5
V gene: TRBV7-6

CDR3 DNA: TGTGCCAGCAGCTCCCGGGACAGGGTGCTAAGGGGGGACTTC
CDR3 protein: CASSSRDRVLRGDF
clone size: -
D gene: TRBD1
J gene: TRBJ2-5
V gene: TRBV7-9

CDR3 DNA: TGTGCCAGCAGCGCCCAGGGGGCCCTGAACACTGAAGCTTTCTTT
CDR3 protein: CASSAQGALNTEAFF
clone size: -
D gene: TRBD1
J gene: TRBJ1-1
V gene: TRBV7-8

CDR3 DNA: TGTGCCAGTAGTATGGACAGGGGCGCAACTAATGAAAAACTGTTTTTT
CDR3 protein: CASSMDRGATNEKLFF
clone size: -
D gene: TRBD1
J gene: TRBJ1-4
V gene: TRBV19

CDR3 DNA: TGTGCCAGCAGCTTGGCAGGAGGCCCTGGGGCCAACGTCCTGACTTTC
CDR3 protein: CASSLAGGPGANVLTF
clone size: -
D gene: -
J gene: TRBJ2-6
V gene: TRBV5-5

CDR3 DNA: TGTGCCAGCAGCGGAGTACAGGGGGCGCTTAATGGCTACACCTTC
CDR3 protein: CASSGVQGALNGYTF
clone size: once
D gene: TRBD1
J gene: TRBJ1-2
V gene: TRBV7-2

CDR3 DNA: TGCGCCAGCAGCCACCAATTGGGGGGAGGCCCGAAGGATGAGCAGTTCTTC
CDR3 protein: CASSHQLGGGPKDEQFF
clone size: -
D gene: -
J gene: TRBJ2-1
V gene: TRBV4-3

CDR3 DNA: TGTGCCATCAGTGAGCAGGGCAACTATGGCTACACCTTC
CDR3 protein: CAISEQGNYGYTF
clone size: -
D gene: -
J gene: TRBJ1-2
V gene: TRBV10-3

CDR3 DNA: TGCGCCAGCGCGAGCGGGTACCAAGAGACCCAGTACTTC
CDR3 protein: CASASGYQETQYF
clone size: -
D gene: -
J gene: TRBJ2-5
V gene: TRBV10-1

CDR3 DNA: TGCAGCGTTGAAGGGACAGGGTTAGACTACGAGCAGTACTTC
CDR3 protein: CSVEGTGLDYEQYF
clone size: -
D gene: TRBD1
J gene: TRBJ2-7
V gene: TRBV29-1

CDR3 DNA: TGTGCCAGCAGTGAATGGGTGGACAGGGTCTACTCCTACGAGCAGTACTTC
CDR3 protein: CASSEWVDRVYSYEQYF
clone size: -
D gene: TRBD1
J gene: TRBJ2-7
V gene: TRBV6-1

CDR3 DNA: TGTGCCAGCAGTTACCGCGGGTCATCCCAAGAGACCCAGTACTTC
CDR3 protein: CASSYRGSSQETQYF
clone size: -
D gene: -
J gene: TRBJ2-5
V gene: TRBV6-5

CDR3 DNA: TGCGCCAGTAGGGGGCGAAGCGGAAACACCATATATTTT
CDR3 protein: CASRGRSGNTIYF
clone size: -
D gene: TRBD1
J gene: TRBJ1-3
V gene: TRBV10-1

CDR3 DNA: TGCAGCGTTGTAGGGGGGGACACTGAAGCTTTCTTT
CDR3 protein: CSVVGGDTEAFF
clone size: -
D gene: -
J gene: TRBJ1-1
V gene: TRBV29-1

CDR3 DNA: TGTGCCAGCAGTGAACTATTTCCGGGACTAGCGGGAGGGGGGTACGAGACCCAGTACTTC
CDR3 protein: CASSELFPGLAGGGYETQYF
clone size: -
D gene: TRBD2
J gene: TRBJ2-5
V gene: TRBV6-1

CDR3 DNA: TGTGCCAGCGGGGGGACCTATGGCTACACCTTC
CDR3 protein: CASGGTYGYTF
clone size: -
D gene: -
J gene: TRBJ1-2
V gene: TRBV28